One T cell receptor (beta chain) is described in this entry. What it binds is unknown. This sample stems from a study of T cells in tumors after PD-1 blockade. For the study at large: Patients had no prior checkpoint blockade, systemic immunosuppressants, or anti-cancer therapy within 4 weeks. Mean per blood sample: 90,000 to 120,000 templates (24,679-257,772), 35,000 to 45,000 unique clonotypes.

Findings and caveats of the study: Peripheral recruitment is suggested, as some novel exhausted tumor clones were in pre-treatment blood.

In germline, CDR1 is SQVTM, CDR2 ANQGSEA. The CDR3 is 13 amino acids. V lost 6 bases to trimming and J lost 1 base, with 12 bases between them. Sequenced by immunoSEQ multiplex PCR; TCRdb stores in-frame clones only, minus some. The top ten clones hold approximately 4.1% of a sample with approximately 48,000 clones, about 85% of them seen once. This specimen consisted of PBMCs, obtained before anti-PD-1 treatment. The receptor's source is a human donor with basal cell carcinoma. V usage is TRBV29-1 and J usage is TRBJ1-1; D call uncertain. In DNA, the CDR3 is TGCAGCGTACGAACGGGCAGGAACACTGAAGCTTTCTTT. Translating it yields CSVRTGRNTEAFF.